This paragraph covers one T cell receptor (beta chain) sequence. Its matching antigen is unknown. The entry originates in a study of cytomegalovirus exposure and HLA in healthy donors. Study in general: In an early release, HLA-typed donors contributed tens of millions of unique TCR sequences.

Deletions cut 6 bases from V and 3 bases from J, with 8 bases between. CDR3 length equals 11 residues. Per the germline V gene, CDR1 is SQVTM and CDR2 is ANQGSEA. Study-level points and caveats: In vitro work confirmed that a few CMV-associated chains recognize CMV antigens. Most TCR sequences proved rare, with some public TCRs found in many donors. Most of the TCR beta V segments (in an earlier analysis) were productive either about 87% or about 30% of the time.

Researchers ran the PCR with 60 Vbeta and 13 Jbeta primers. Sequencing used immunoSEQ multiplex PCR; TCRdb keeps in-frame clones, though not all of them. The specimen's table records roughly 53,000 clones. Material for sequencing was PBMCs. The rearrangement links TRBV29-1 to TRBJ1-1; D is perhaps TRBD1 (6 bases). The clonotype originates from a man aged 18 to 30 in good health and CMV-seropositive. The chain's CDR3 is CSVEGDTEAFF. In DNA, the CDR3 is TGCAGCGTCGAGGGGGACACTGAAGCTTTCTTT.